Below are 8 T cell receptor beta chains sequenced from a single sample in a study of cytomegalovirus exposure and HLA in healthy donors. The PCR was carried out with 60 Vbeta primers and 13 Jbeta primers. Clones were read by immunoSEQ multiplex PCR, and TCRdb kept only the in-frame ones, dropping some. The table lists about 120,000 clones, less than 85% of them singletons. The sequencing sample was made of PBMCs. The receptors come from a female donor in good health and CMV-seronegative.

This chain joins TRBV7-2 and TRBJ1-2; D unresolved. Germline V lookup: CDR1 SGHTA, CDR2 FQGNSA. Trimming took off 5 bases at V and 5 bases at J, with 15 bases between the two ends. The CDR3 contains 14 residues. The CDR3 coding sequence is TGTGCCAGCAGCCCTAGCAAGGCGGGATATGGCTACACCTTC. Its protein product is CASSPSKAGYGYTF.

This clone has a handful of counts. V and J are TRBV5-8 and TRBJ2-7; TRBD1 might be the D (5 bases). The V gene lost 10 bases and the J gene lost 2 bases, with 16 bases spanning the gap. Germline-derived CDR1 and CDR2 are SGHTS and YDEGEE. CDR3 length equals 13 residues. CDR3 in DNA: TGTGCCGAAAACAGGCGCCCCGCCTACGAGCAGTACTTC. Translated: CAENRRPAYEQYF.

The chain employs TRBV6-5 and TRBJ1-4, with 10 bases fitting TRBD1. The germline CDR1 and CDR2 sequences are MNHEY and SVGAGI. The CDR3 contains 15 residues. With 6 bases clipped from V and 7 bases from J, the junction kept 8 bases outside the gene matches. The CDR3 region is CASRSPGTGAEKLFF. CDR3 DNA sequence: TGTGCCAGCAGATCCCCCGGGACAGGGGCTGAAAAACTGTTTTTT.

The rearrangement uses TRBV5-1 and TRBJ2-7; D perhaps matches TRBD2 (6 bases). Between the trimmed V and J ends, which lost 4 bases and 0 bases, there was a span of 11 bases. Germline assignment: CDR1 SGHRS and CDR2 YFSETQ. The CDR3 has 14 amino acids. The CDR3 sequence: CASSPGTFSYEQYF. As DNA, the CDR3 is TGCGCCAGCAGCCCCGGGACTTTCTCCTACGAGCAGTACTTC.

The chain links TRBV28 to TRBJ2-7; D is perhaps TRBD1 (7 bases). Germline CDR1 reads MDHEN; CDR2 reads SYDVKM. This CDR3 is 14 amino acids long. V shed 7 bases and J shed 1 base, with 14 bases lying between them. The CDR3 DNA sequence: TGTGCCAGCAACCCAGGGGGGAGATCCTACGAGCAGTACTTC. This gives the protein CASNPGGRSYEQYF. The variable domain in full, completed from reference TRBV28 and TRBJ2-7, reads DVKVTQSSRYLVKRTGEKVFLECVQDMDHENMFWYRQDPGLGLRLIYFSYDVKMKEKGDIPEGYSVSREKKERFSLILESASTNQTSMYLCASNPGGRSYEQYFGPGTRLTVT.

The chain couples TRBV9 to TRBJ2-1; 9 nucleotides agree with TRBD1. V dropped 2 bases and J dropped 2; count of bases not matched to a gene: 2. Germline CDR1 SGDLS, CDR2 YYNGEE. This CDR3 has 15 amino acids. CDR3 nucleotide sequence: TGTGCCAGCAGCGTCCGGGACAGGGCCTACAATGAGCAGTTCTTC. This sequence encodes CASSVRDRAYNEQFF. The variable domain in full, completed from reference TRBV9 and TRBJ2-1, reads DSGVTQTPKHLITATGQRVTLRCSPRSGDLSVYWYQQSLDQGLQFLIQYYNGEERAKGNILERFSAQQFPDLHSELNLSSLELGDSALYFCASSVRDRAYNEQFFGPGTRLTVL.

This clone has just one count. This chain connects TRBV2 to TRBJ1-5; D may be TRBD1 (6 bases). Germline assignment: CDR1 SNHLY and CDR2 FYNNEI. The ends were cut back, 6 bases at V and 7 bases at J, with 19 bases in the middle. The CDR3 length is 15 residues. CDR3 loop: CASRQGEVPGQPQHF. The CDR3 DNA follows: TGTGCCAGCAGACAGGGAGAGGTCCCGGGCCAGCCCCAGCATTTT. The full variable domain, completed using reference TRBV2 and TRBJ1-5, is EPEVTQTPSHQVTQMGQEVILRCVPISNHLYFYWYRQILGQKVEFLVSFYNNEISEKSEIFDDQFSVERPDGSNFTLKIRSTKLEDSAMYFCASRQGEVPGQPQHFGDGTRLSIL.

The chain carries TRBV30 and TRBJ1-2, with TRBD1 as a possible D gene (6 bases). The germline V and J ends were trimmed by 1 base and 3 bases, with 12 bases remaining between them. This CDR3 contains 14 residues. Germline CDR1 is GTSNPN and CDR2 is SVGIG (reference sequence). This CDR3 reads CAWSAQGVDYGYTF. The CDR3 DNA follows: TGTGCCTGGAGTGCACAGGGCGTGGACTATGGCTACACCTTC.